A single sample gave rise to the 6 T cell receptor beta chains below, sequenced in a study of blood T cells in healthy people across ages. The authors ran a second PCR of about 7 to 11 cycles using a sample-barcoded 5' primer and a J-beta primer mix. TCRdb independently ran MiXCR on the 5' RACE reads; one entry per CDR3 protein. The table has about 830,000 distinct CDR3 sequences, 58% seen once. Sequenced sample: blood. The receptors come from a man aged 30 to 39 in good health.

The chain links TRBV27 to TRBJ2-1; 7 positions match TRBD1. Germline trimming cut 6 bases from V and 8 bases from J; bases unmatched to any gene: 22. The germline gives CDR1 MNHEY, CDR2 SMNVEV (reference sequence). The CDR3 totals 18 residues. The CDR3 bases are TGTGCCAGCAGAACCATACCAGGGCTTAAGACAGGGCGAGATGAGCAGTTCTTC. It specifies CASRTIPGLKTGRDEQFF.

The chain uses TRBV20-1 and TRBJ1-6; 8 positions match TRBD1. The CDR3 is 14 amino acids. Losses at the gene ends were 3 bases for V and 10 bases for J; bases not matched to a gene: 8. Germline V gene sequence: CDR1 DFQATT, CDR2 SNEGSKA (reference sequence). The CDR3, as DNA: TGCAGTGCTAGGTCCGGGACAGGAGGATCACCCCTCCACTTT. It codes for CSARSGTGGSPLHF.

This clonotype has a handful of counts. The chain employs TRBV20-1 and TRBJ1-2; 8 bases agree with TRBD1. The germline V gene encodes CDR1 DFQATT and CDR2 SNEGSKA (reference sequence). This CDR3 is 13 amino acids long. The ends lost 4 bases at V and 4 bases at J; junction bases unmatched: 5. CDR3 nucleotide sequence: TGCAGTGCTATTGTCGGACAGGGCTATGGCTACACCTTC. This encodes CSAIVGQGYGYTF.

The chain uses TRBV20-1 and TRBJ1-1; no reliable D call. Trimming took 1 base from V and 0 from J, leaving 9 bases between them. The V gene's germline CDR1 is DFQATT and CDR2 SNEGSKA (reference sequence). The CDR3 is made up of 14 amino acids. This chain's CDR3 is CSARAGALNTEAFF. CDR3 nucleotide sequence: TGCAGTGCTAGAGCGGGAGCTCTGAACACTGAAGCTTTCTTT.

The V call is TRBV25-1, the J call TRBJ2-7; TRBD2 is a possible D gene (5 bases). The length of the CDR3 is 13 residues. CDR1 MGHDK and CDR2 SYGVNS come from the germline V gene. The V end was cut by 8 bases, the J end by 0 bases, with 11 bases between. The CDR3 here is CASGNGVSYEQYF. CDR3 bases: TGTGCCAGCGGCAACGGGGTCTCCTACGAGCAGTACTTC.

V usage is TRBV7-2 and J usage is TRBJ1-5; a weak D match, TRBD1 (6 bases). There are 16 residues in the CDR3. CDR1 and CDR2 (germline): SGHTA, FQGNSA. Trimming stripped 6 bases from V and 4 bases from J, with 19 bases between. The CDR3, as DNA: TGTGCCAGCAGTCCAAAGACAGGTGTTAGGAATCAGCCCCAGCATTTT. It codes for CASSPKTGVRNQPQHF.